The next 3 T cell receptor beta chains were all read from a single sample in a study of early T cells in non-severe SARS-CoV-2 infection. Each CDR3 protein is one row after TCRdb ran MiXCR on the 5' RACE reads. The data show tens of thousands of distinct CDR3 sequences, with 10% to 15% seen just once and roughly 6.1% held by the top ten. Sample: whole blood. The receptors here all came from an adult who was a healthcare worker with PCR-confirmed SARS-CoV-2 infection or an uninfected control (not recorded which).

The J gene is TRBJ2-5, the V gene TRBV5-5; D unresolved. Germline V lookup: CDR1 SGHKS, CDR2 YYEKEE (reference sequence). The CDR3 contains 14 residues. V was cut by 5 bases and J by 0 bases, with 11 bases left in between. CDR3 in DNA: TGTGCCAGCAGTTTAAACAGCTACCAAGAGACCCAGTACTTC. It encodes CASSLNSYQETQYF.

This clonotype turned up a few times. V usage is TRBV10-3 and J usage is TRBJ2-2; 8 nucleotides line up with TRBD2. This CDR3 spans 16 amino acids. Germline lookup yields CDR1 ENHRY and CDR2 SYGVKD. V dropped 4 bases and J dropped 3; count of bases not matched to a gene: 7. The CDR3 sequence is CAISAGGDSDTGELFF. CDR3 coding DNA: TGTGCCATCAGTGCCGGGGGGGACTCCGACACCGGGGAGCTGTTTTTT.

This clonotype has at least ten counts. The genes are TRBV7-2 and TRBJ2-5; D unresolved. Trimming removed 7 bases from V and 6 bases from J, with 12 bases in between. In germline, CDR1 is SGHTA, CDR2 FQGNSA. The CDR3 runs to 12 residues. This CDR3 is CASTPTVKTQYF. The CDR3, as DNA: TGTGCCAGCACCCCGACCGTAAAGACCCAGTACTTC.